The clone carrying this TCR beta chain was detected only once. This sample is part of a study of control samples from healthy donors and cancer patients. The protocol was immunoSEQ multiplex PCR, while the TCRdb copy is restricted to in-frame clones and leaves out a portion. The sample records over 75,000 clones, roughly four fifths being singletons. This CDR3 region has 15 residues. The V gene's germline CDR1 is MNHEY and CDR2 SMNVEV (reference sequence). The V end was cut by 3 bases, the J end by 0 bases, with 12 bases between. The sequence came from a man aged 55 to 70 in good health. Source material: blood. The rearrangement uses TRBV27 and TRBJ2-7; D tentatively reads TRBD1 or TRBD2 (6 bases each). The CDR3 DNA is TGTGCCAGCAGTTTCGCGGGACAAGTCTCCTACGAGCAGTACTTC. Protein sequence: CASSFAGQVSYEQYF.